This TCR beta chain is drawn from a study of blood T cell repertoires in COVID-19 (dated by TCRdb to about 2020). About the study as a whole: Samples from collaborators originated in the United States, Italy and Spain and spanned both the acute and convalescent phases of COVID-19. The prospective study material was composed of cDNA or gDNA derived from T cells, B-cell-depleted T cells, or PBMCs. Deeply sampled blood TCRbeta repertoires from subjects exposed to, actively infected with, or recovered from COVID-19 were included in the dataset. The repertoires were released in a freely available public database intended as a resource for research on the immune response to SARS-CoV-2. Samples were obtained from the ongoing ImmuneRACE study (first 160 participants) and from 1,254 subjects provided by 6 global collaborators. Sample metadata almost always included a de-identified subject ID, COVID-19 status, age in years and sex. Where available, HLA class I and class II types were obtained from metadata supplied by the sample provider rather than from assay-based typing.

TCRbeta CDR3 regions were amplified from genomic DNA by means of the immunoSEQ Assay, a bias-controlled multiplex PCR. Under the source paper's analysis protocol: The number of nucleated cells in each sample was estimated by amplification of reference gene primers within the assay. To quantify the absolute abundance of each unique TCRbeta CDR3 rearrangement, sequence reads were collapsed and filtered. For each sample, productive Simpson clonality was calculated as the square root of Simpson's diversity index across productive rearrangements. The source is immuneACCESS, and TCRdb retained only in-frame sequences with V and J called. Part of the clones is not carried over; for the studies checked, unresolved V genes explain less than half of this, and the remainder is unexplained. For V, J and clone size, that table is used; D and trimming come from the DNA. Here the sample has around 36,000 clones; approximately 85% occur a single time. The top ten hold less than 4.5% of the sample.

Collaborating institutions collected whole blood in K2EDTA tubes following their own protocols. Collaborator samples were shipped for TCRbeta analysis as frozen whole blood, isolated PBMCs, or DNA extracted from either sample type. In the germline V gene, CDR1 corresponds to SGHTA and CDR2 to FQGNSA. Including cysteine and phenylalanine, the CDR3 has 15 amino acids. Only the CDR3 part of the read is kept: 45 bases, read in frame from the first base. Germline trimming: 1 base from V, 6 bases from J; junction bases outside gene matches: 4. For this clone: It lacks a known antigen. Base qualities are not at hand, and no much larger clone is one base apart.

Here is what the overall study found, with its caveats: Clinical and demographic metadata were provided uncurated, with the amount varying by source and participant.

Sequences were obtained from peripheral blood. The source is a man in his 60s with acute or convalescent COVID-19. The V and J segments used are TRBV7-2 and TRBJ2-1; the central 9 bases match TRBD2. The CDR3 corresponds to CASSLVAGGTNEQFF. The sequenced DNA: TGTGCCAGCAGCTTAGTGGCGGGGGGGACCAATGAGCAGTTCTTC.